This T cell receptor beta chain was retrieved from a study of blood T cell repertoires in COVID-19. Study as a whole: Italy, Spain and the United States were the sources of the convalescent and acute COVID-19 samples. Sources were T cells, B-cell-depleted T cells, or PBMCs; the material itself was cDNA or gDNA.

Unmatched junction bases numbered 18, after V lost 6 bases and J lost 4 bases. The CDR3 extends over 17 amino acids. Germline loops: CDR1 KGHSH, CDR2 LQKENI. Authors' data handling: Amplification from reference gene primers served as the basis for estimated nucleated cell counts. Assay: immunoSEQ multiplex PCR; the TCRdb copy retains only in-frame clones and omits some. The D gene and trimming were derived from the DNA, and the V and J assignments and clone size from that table. The table has roughly 310,000 clones, more than 75% seen once. J is TRBJ2-7 and V is TRBV18, with TRBD1 matching over 7 bases. The sample taken for sequencing was peripheral blood. The clonotype was recovered from a woman aged 45-60 years with active or convalescent COVID-19. The CDR3 sequence is CASSPGGQRITDYEQYF. The CDR3 nucleotides are TGTGCCAGCTCCCCTGGGGGACAGCGTATCACGGATTACGAGCAGTACTTC. Supplemented by reference TRBV18 and TRBJ2-7, the full variable domain reads NAGVMQNPRHLVRRRGQEARLRCSPMKGHSHVYWYRQLPEEGLKFMVYLQKENIIDESGMPKERFSAEFPKEGPSILRIQQVVRGDSAAYFCASSPGGQRITDYEQYFGPGTRLTVT.